This is a list of T cell receptor beta chains from one sample in a study of shared clonotypes between healthy human individuals. Sequencing used immunoSEQ multiplex PCR; TCRdb keeps in-frame clones, though not all of them. The data show more than 850,000 clones, around 78% seen once. Sequences were obtained from memory CD4+ T cells from PBMCs. The origin of the receptors is a man younger than 35 in good health. Some clones in this sample may be carry-over from other donors' samples. CDR3s include the opening cysteine and the closing phenylalanine or tryptophan. The D gene is left open where the match is weak. Clone size is stated in some rows and not others, as once, few, many or a class when expanded.

abundance: NA; v_gene: TRBV11-1; d_gene: NA; len: 19; j_gene: TRBJ1-2; CDR3nt: TGTGCCAGCAGCTCCTCCCTCGAGGGACGGGGGACACCAAACTATGGCTACACCTTC; CDR3aa: CASSSSLEGRGTPNYGYTF
abundance: NA; v_gene: TRBV28; d_gene: NA; len: 15; j_gene: TRBJ2-3; CDR3nt: TGTGCCAGCAGTTTGTCCAGGGGAGGCACAGATACGCAGTATTTT; CDR3aa: CASSLSRGGTDTQYF
abundance: few; v_gene: TRBV28; d_gene: NA; len: 11; j_gene: TRBJ1-2; CDR3nt: TGTGCCAGCAGTTTAGACTATGGCTACACCTTC; CDR3aa: CASSLDYGYTF
abundance: NA; v_gene: TRBV7-3; d_gene: TRBD2; len: 15; j_gene: TRBJ2-3; CDR3nt: TGTGCCAGCAGCGCAACTAGCGGGAGAGGGGATACGCAGTATTTT; CDR3aa: CASSATSGRGDTQYF
abundance: NA; v_gene: TRBV7-2; d_gene: TRBD1; len: 14; j_gene: TRBJ1-5; CDR3nt: TGTGCCAGCAGCAAACAGGGGATCTATCAGCCCCAGCATTTT; CDR3aa: CASSKQGIYQPQHF
abundance: NA; v_gene: TRBV5-4; d_gene: NA; len: 13; j_gene: TRBJ2-5; CDR3nt: TGTGCCAGCAGCCCGACAGGCCCAGAGACCCAGTACTTC; CDR3aa: CASSPTGPETQYF
abundance: once; v_gene: TRBV9; d_gene: NA; len: 12; j_gene: TRBJ1-5; CDR3nt: TGTGCCAGCAGCGTAGGGAATCAGCCCCAGCATTTT; CDR3aa: CASSVGNQPQHF
abundance: NA; v_gene: TRBV9; d_gene: NA; len: 13; j_gene: TRBJ1-5; CDR3nt: TGTGCCAGCAGCTTCGGGGTAAATCAGCCCCAGCATTTT; CDR3aa: CASSFGVNQPQHF
abundance: NA; v_gene: TRBV5-4; d_gene: NA; len: 14; j_gene: TRBJ1-2; CDR3nt: TGTGCCAGCAGCTTGATTTCGGCTAACTATGGCTACACCTTC; CDR3aa: CASSLISANYGYTF
abundance: many; v_gene: TRBV4-2; d_gene: NA; len: 12; j_gene: TRBJ2-5; CDR3nt: TGTGCCAGCAGCCAAGCGGGAGAGACCCAGTACTTC; CDR3aa: CASSQAGETQYF
abundance: NA; v_gene: TRBV7-2; d_gene: NA; len: 14; j_gene: TRBJ1-1; CDR3nt: TGTGCCAGCAGCTTCCCCAGGATGAACACTGAAGCTTTCTTT; CDR3aa: CASSFPRMNTEAFF
abundance: NA; v_gene: TRBV2; d_gene: NA; len: 11; j_gene: TRBJ2-7; CDR3nt: TGTGCCAGCAGCCAGAGGAGGGAGGAGTACTTC; CDR3aa: CASSQRREEYF
abundance: NA; v_gene: TRBV28; d_gene: TRBD1; len: 14; j_gene: TRBJ1-1; CDR3nt: TGTGCCAGCAGTTGGACAGGAGACCACACTGAAGCTTTCTTT; CDR3aa: CASSWTGDHTEAFF
abundance: many; v_gene: TRBV2; d_gene: NA; len: 13; j_gene: TRBJ2-7; CDR3nt: TGTGCCAGCATCCGGAGGTTTTCCTACGAGCAGTACTTC; CDR3aa: CASIRRFSYEQYF
abundance: NA; v_gene: TRBV19; d_gene: TRBD1; len: 15; j_gene: TRBJ2-7; CDR3nt: TGTGCCAGTAGTAGAGACAGGGGAGGCTTTTACGAGCAGTACTTC; CDR3aa: CASSRDRGGFYEQYF
abundance: NA; v_gene: TRBV14; d_gene: NA; len: 12; j_gene: TRBJ1-1; CDR3nt: TGTGCCAGCAGCCATCTTCCAGGAGAAGCTTTCTTT; CDR3aa: CASSHLPGEAFF
abundance: NA; v_gene: TRBV6-1; d_gene: TRBD1; len: 14; j_gene: TRBJ1-1; CDR3nt: TGTGCCAGCAGCCCCGGGACAGGGAACACTGAAGCTTTCTTT; CDR3aa: CASSPGTGNTEAFF
abundance: NA; v_gene: TRBV18; d_gene: NA; len: 15; j_gene: TRBJ1-1; CDR3nt: TGTGCCAGCTCACCTAGGACTGCTATGGGCGCTGAAGCTTTCTTT; CDR3aa: CASSPRTAMGAEAFF
abundance: few; v_gene: TRBV14; d_gene: NA; len: 15; j_gene: TRBJ2-2; CDR3nt: TGTGCCAGCAGCCCTACCAGGGGACCCACCGGGGAGCTGTTTTTT; CDR3aa: CASSPTRGPTGELFF
abundance: NA; v_gene: TRBV30; d_gene: TRBD1; len: 13; j_gene: TRBJ1-3; CDR3nt: TGTGCCTGGGAGGACAGGGTAGGAAACACCATATATTTT; CDR3aa: CAWEDRVGNTIYF
abundance: once; v_gene: TRBV14; d_gene: TRBD2; len: 18; j_gene: TRBJ2-7; CDR3nt: TGTGCCAGCAGCCAAGCTGTCCGGACTAGCGGGGGGTCCTACGAGCAGTACTTC; CDR3aa: CASSQAVRTSGGSYEQYF
abundance: NA; v_gene: TRBV12-5; d_gene: TRBD2; len: 21; j_gene: TRBJ2-2; CDR3nt: TGTGCTAGTGGTTTCGCCCAGGCTAGCGGGAGGGATAACATGAACACCGGGGAGCTGTTTTTT; CDR3aa: CASGFAQASGRDNMNTGELFF
abundance: NA; v_gene: TRBV5-1; d_gene: NA; len: 14; j_gene: TRBJ2-1; CDR3nt: TGCGCCAGCAGCTTGGACAGGGAGTACAATGAGCAGTTCTTC; CDR3aa: CASSLDREYNEQFF
abundance: NA; v_gene: TRBV30; d_gene: TRBD1; len: 16; j_gene: TRBJ1-4; CDR3nt: TGTGCCTGGAGTAGACAGGACAGGGTGAAAAATGAAAAACTGTTTTTT; CDR3aa: CAWSRQDRVKNEKLFF
abundance: NA; v_gene: TRBV7-2; d_gene: NA; len: 15; j_gene: TRBJ2-7; CDR3nt: TGTGCCAGCAGCCCAAGCAGGGGGGTTCAGTACGAGCAGTACTTC; CDR3aa: CASSPSRGVQYEQYF
abundance: NA; v_gene: TRBV2; d_gene: TRBD1; len: 14; j_gene: TRBJ1-1; CDR3nt: TGTGCCAGCAGTGGACAGGGGGGACGGACTGAAGCTTTCTTT; CDR3aa: CASSGQGGRTEAFF
abundance: NA; v_gene: TRBV28; d_gene: TRBD1; len: 15; j_gene: TRBJ1-5; CDR3nt: TGTGCCAGCATTCCACAGGACAGGCCTCATCAGCCCCAGCATTTT; CDR3aa: CASIPQDRPHQPQHF
abundance: NA; v_gene: TRBV5-1; d_gene: NA; len: 14; j_gene: TRBJ2-7; CDR3nt: TGCGCCAGCAGCTTTGGTCCAGCCTCCTACGAGCAGTACTTC; CDR3aa: CASSFGPASYEQYF
abundance: few; v_gene: TRBV2; d_gene: NA; len: 13; j_gene: TRBJ1-5; CDR3nt: TGTGCCAGCAGTGGAGAAATGAATCAGCCCCAGCATTTT; CDR3aa: CASSGEMNQPQHF
abundance: NA; v_gene: TRBV7-3; d_gene: NA; len: 16; j_gene: TRBJ2-2; CDR3nt: TGTGCCAGCAGCTTAGCGGGGACCGCGAACACCGGGGAGCTGTTTTTT; CDR3aa: CASSLAGTANTGELFF
abundance: NA; v_gene: TRBV18; d_gene: TRBD2; len: 14; j_gene: TRBJ2-5; CDR3nt: TGTGCCAGCTCAGGGAGCGGGGGTCAAGAGACCCAGTACTTC; CDR3aa: CASSGSGGQETQYF
abundance: NA; v_gene: TRBV18; d_gene: TRBD1; len: 13; j_gene: TRBJ1-2; CDR3nt: TGTGCCAGCTCACCCACAGGGGGGGACGGCTACACCTTC; CDR3aa: CASSPTGGDGYTF
abundance: NA; v_gene: TRBV4-1; d_gene: NA; len: 12; j_gene: TRBJ2-7; CDR3nt: TGTCCTTCTCACCGGGACATCTACGAGCAGTACTTC; CDR3aa: CPSHRDIYEQYF
abundance: NA; v_gene: TRBV28; d_gene: NA; len: 14; j_gene: TRBJ2-7; CDR3nt: TGTGCCAGCAGTTTAGCGGTGTATTCCTACGAGCAGTACTTC; CDR3aa: CASSLAVYSYEQYF
abundance: NA; v_gene: TRBV21-1; d_gene: NA; len: 14; j_gene: TRBJ2-5; CDR3nt: TGTGCCAGCGGCTCTAGCGGGGGTGGAGAGACCCAGTACTTC; CDR3aa: CASGSSGGGETQYF
abundance: NA; v_gene: TRBV7-9; d_gene: TRBD1; len: 15; j_gene: TRBJ2-5; CDR3nt: TGTGCCAGCAGCCCTGACAGGGGGGGCCAAGAGACCCAGTACTTC; CDR3aa: CASSPDRGGQETQYF
abundance: once; v_gene: TRBV27; d_gene: NA; len: 15; j_gene: TRBJ2-1; CDR3nt: TGTGCCAGCAGTTTACCCTCCGTTTTTCGGAATGAGCAGTTCTTC; CDR3aa: CASSLPSVFRNEQFF
abundance: NA; v_gene: TRBV5-8; d_gene: NA; len: 14; j_gene: TRBJ1-4; CDR3nt: TGTGCCAGCAGCTACTCCCGCGGACTTGAAAAACTGTTTTTT; CDR3aa: CASSYSRGLEKLFF
abundance: NA; v_gene: TRBV27; d_gene: TRBD1; len: 15; j_gene: TRBJ1-2; CDR3nt: TGTGCCAGCAGTTTCCGGGACAGGGTTAACTATGGCTACACCTTC; CDR3aa: CASSFRDRVNYGYTF
abundance: NA; v_gene: TRBV4-2; d_gene: NA; len: 14; j_gene: TRBJ2-5; CDR3nt: TGTGCCAGCAGCCAACTCGGGACTTCTGGGACCCAGTACTTC; CDR3aa: CASSQLGTSGTQYF
abundance: NA; v_gene: TRBV19; d_gene: TRBD1; len: 14; j_gene: TRBJ2-7; CDR3nt: TGTGCCAGTAGTATTCGGGACAGGGGCTACGAGCAGTACTTC; CDR3aa: CASSIRDRGYEQYF
abundance: NA; v_gene: TRBV5-1; d_gene: NA; len: 14; j_gene: TRBJ2-5; CDR3nt: TGCGCCAGCAGCTTGGAACACCCCCAAGAGACCCAGTACTTC; CDR3aa: CASSLEHPQETQYF
abundance: NA; v_gene: TRBV2; d_gene: NA; len: 13; j_gene: TRBJ2-5; CDR3nt: TGTGCCAGCAGTGCGGTGGGCGGGGAGACCCAGTACTTC; CDR3aa: CASSAVGGETQYF
abundance: NA; v_gene: TRBV6-5; d_gene: NA; len: 14; j_gene: TRBJ1-2; CDR3nt: TGTGCCAGCAGCCAGCGGCAGGGAGCCTATGGCTACACCTTC; CDR3aa: CASSQRQGAYGYTF
abundance: few; v_gene: TRBV5-4; d_gene: TRBD1; len: 15; j_gene: TRBJ2-7; CDR3nt: TGTGCCAGCAGCCCAGACGACAGGGGGAACTACGAGCAGTACTTC; CDR3aa: CASSPDDRGNYEQYF
abundance: NA; v_gene: TRBV5-8; d_gene: NA; len: 16; j_gene: TRBJ2-1; CDR3nt: TGTGCCAGCAGCTTGAGTTTACTACAGTCCTACAATGAGCAGTTCTTC; CDR3aa: CASSLSLLQSYNEQFF
abundance: NA; v_gene: TRBV5-1; d_gene: TRBD1; len: 14; j_gene: TRBJ2-5; CDR3nt: TGCGCCAGCAGCCTAACCGGGACAGAAGAGACCCAGTACTTC; CDR3aa: CASSLTGTEETQYF
abundance: NA; v_gene: TRBV7-2; d_gene: NA; len: 15; j_gene: TRBJ1-1; CDR3nt: TGTGCCAGCAGCTTGCTAACGGGGGTCAACACTGAAGCTTTCTTT; CDR3aa: CASSLLTGVNTEAFF
abundance: once; v_gene: TRBV15; d_gene: TRBD1; len: 14; j_gene: TRBJ2-7; CDR3nt: TGTGCCACCAGCAGGGACCGGACAGGGAACGAGCAGTACTTC; CDR3aa: CATSRDRTGNEQYF
abundance: NA; v_gene: TRBV19; d_gene: NA; len: 14; j_gene: TRBJ2-1; CDR3nt: TGTGCCAGTAGCGCAGGGTTATCCTACAATGAGCAGTTCTTC; CDR3aa: CASSAGLSYNEQFF